The subject of this entry is one T cell receptor (beta chain). Its target is not known. The data were obtained in a study of CD8 T cells in ankylosing spondylitis. Quantitative 5'-RACE with molecular barcodes was used to make the TCR beta libraries. TCRdb called the 5' RACE reads again in MiXCR, with one record for every CDR3 protein. The data show around 180,000 distinct CDR3 sequences, approximately 12% seen once. Trimming left V 1 base short and J 7 bases short, with 18 bases between. Germline-derived CDR1 and CDR2 are SGHTA and FQGNSA. The CDR3 is made up of 16 amino acids. Findings and caveats of the study: In the blood and synovial fluid of reactive arthritis, some motif variants had been previously reported. One TCR beta motif, made up of roughly 8 highly homologous variants, appeared characteristic of ankylosing spondylitis blood. Researchers reportedly found disease-linked clones significantly enriched in matched ankylosing spondylitis synovial fluid.

The gene calls are TRBV7-2 and TRBJ2-3; the D gene is possibly TRBD1 (5 bases). This clonotype was obtained from a female donor with ankylosing spondylitis or in good health (not recorded which). The material sequenced was blood, either unsorted or a sorted T cell fraction (not recorded which). Written as DNA, the CDR3 is TGTGCCAGCAGCTTAGGCTTTCGACAGAGGTCCAATACGCAGTATTTT. Its protein product is CASSLGFRQRSNTQYF.